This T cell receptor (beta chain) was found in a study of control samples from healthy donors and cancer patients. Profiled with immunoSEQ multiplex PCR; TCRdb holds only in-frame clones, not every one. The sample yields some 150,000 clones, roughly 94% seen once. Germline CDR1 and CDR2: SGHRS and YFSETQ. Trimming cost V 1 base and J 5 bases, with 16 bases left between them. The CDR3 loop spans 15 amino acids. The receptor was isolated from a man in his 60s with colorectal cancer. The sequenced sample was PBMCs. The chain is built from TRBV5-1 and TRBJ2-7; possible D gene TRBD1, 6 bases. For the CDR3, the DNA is TGCGCCAGCAGCTTGCACGGGACACTTACCGACGAGCAGTACTTC. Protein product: CASSLHGTLTDEQYF.